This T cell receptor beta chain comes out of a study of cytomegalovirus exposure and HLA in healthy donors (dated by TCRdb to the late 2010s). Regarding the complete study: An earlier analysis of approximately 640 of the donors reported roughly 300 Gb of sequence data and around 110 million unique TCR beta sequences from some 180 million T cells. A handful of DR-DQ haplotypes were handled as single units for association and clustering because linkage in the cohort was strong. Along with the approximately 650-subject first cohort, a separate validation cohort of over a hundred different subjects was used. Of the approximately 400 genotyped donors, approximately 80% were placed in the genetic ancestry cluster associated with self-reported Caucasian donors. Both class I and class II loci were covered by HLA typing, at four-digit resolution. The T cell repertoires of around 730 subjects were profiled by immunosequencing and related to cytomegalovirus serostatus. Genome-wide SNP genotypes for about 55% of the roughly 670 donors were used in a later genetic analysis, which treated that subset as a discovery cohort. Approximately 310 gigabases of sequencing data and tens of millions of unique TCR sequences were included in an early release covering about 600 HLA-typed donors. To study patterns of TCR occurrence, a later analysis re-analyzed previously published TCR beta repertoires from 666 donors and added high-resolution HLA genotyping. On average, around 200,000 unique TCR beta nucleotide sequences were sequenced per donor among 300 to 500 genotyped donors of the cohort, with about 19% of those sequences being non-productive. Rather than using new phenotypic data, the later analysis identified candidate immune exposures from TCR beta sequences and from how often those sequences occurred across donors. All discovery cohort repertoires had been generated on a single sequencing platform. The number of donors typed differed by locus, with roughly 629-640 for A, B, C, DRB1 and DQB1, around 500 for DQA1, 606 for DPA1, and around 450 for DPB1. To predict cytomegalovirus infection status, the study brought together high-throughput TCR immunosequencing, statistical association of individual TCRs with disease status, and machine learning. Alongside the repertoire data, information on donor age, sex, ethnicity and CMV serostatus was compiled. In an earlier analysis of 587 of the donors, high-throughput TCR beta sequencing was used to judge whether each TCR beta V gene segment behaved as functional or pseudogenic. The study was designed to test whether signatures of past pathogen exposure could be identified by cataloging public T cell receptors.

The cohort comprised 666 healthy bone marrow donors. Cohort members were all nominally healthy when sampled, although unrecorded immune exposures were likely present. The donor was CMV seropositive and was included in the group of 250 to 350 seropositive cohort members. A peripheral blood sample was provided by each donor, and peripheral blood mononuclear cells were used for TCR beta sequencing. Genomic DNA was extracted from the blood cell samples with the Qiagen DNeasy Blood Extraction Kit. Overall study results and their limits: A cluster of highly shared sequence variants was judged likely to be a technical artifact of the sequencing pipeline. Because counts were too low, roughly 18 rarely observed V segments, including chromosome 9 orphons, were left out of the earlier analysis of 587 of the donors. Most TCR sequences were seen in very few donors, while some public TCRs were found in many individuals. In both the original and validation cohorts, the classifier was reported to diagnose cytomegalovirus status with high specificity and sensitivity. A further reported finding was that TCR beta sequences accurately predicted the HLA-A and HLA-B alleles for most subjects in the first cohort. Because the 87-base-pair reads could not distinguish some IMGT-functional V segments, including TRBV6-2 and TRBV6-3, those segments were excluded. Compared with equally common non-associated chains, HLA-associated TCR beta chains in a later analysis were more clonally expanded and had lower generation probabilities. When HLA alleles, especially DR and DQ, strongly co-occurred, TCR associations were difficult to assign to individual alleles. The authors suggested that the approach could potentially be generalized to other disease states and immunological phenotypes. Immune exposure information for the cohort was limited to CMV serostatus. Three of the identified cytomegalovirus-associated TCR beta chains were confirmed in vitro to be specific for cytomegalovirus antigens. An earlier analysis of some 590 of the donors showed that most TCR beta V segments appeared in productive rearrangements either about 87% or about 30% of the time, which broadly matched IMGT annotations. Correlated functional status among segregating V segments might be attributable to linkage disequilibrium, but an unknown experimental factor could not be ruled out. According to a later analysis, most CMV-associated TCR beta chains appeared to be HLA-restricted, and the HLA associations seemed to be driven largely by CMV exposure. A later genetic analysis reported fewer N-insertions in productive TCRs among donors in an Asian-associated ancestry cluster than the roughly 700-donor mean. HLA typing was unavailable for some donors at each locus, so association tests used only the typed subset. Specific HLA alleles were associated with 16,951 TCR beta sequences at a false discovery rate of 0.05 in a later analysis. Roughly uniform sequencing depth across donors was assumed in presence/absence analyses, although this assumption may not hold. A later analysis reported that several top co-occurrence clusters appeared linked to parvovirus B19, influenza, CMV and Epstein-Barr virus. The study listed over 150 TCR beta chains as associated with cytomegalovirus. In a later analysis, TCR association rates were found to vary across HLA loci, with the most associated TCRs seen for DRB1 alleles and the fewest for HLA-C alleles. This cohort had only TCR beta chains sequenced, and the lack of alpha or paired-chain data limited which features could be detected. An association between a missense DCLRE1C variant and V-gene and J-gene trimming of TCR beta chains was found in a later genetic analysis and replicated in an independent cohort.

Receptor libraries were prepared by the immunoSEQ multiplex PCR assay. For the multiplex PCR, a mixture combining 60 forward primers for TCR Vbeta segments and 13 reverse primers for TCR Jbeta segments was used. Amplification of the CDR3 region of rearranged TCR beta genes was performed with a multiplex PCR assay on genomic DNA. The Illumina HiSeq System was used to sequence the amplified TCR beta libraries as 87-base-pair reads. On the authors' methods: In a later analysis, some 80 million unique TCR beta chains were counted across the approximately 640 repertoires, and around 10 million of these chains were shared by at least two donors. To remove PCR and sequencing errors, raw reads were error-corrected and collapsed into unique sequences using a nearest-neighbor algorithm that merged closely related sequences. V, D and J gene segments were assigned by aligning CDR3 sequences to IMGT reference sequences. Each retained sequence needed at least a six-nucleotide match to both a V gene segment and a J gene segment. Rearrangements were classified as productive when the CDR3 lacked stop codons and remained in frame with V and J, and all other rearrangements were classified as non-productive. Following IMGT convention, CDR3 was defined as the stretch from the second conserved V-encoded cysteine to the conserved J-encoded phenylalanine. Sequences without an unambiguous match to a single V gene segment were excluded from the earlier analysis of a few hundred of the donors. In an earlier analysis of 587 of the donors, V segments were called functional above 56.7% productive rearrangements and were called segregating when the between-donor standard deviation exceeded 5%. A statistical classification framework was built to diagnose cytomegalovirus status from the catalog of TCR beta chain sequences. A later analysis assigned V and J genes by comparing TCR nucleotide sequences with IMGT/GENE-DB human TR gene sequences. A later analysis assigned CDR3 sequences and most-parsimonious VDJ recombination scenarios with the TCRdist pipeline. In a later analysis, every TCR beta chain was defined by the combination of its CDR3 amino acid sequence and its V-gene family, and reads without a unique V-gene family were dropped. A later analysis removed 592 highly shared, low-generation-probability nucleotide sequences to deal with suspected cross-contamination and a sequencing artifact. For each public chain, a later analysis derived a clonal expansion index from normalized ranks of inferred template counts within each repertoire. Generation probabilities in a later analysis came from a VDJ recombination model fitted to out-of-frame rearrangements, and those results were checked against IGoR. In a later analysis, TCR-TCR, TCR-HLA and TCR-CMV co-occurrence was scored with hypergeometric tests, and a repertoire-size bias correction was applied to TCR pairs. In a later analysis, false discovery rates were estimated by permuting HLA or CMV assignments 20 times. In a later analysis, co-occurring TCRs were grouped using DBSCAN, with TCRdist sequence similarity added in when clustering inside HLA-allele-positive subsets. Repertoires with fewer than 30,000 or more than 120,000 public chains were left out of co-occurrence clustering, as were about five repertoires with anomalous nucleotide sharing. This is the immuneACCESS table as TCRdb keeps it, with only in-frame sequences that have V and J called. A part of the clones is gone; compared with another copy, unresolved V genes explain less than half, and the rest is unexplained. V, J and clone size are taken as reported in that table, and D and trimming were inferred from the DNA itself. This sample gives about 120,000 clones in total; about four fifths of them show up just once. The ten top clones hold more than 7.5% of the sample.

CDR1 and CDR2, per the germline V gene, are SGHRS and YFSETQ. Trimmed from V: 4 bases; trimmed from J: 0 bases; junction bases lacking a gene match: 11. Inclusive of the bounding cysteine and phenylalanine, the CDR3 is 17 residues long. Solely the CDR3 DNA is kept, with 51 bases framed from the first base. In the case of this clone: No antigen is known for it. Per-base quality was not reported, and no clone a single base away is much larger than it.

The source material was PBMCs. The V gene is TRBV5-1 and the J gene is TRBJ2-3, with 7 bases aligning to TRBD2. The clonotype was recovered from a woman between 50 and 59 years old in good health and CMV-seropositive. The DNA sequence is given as TGCGCCAGCAGCCTGAGGCGCCAGCGGGATAGCACAGATACGCAGTATTTT. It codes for CASSLRRQRDSTDTQYF.